This T cell receptor beta chain was sequenced for a study of shared clonotypes between healthy human individuals. Study-wide context: A donor's plate count was three for CD4 naive and three for CD4 memory; CD8 naive had two and CD8 memory one. General study points: Generation of non-shared clonotypes was less probable than generation of clonotypes shared by all four donors.

Worth noting for this clone: The antigen is unknown.

Sequenced by immunoSEQ multiplex PCR; TCRdb stores in-frame clones only, minus some. The data contain nearly 1,000,000 clones, 70% to 85% of them seen just once; the ten biggest clones take up around 1.4%. Healthy HIV-negative adults without recent acute infections or vaccinations served as donors. The TCR originated in a man between 18 and 29 years old in good health. The specimen sequenced was memory CD4+ T cells sorted from blood. The subset here: CD45RA-negative fraction.

As DNA, the CDR3 is TGCGCCAGCTGGGGGACTAGCGGGGGTAAAGAGACCCAGTACTTC. As protein: CASWGTSGGKETQYF. The V call is TRBV10-2, the J call TRBJ2-5; 14 positions match TRBD2. The junction had 5 bases not matched to a gene; V was cut back by 8 bases and J by 3 bases. Looked up from germline, CDR1 is WSHSY and CDR2 is SAAADI. CDR3 length equals 15 residues.